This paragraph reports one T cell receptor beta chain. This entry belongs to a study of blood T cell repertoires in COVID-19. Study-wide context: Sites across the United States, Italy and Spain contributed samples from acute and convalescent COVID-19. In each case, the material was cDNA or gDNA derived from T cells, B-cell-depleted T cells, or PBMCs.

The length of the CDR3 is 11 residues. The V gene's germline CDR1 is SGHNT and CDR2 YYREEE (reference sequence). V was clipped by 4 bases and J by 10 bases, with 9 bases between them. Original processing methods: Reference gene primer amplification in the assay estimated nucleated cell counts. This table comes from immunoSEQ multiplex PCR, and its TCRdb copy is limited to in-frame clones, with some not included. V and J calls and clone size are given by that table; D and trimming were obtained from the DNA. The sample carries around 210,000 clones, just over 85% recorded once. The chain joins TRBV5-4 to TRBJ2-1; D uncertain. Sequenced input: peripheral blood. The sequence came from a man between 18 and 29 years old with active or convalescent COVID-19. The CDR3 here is CASSPGREQFF. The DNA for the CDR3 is TGTGCCAGCAGCCCCGGTCGGGAGCAGTTCTTC.